What follows are 22 T cell receptor beta chains derived from one specimen sequenced in a study of early stage breast cancer tumors. Generated by immunoSEQ multiplex PCR, the TCRdb table keeps only in-frame clones and is missing some. The sample consists of around 14,000 clones, roughly 83% of them appearing once. Sequencing was carried out using normal breast tissue next to the tumor. These receptors all stem from a person aged 50-59 years with breast cancer.

DNA for the CDR3: TGTGCCAGCAGCCGGGGACAGGGGCCCGAAAAACTGTTTTTT. It yields the protein CASSRGQGPEKLFF. V is TRBV7-2 and J is TRBJ1-4; 10 bases agree with TRBD1. This CDR3 spans 14 amino acids. Germline-derived CDR1 and CDR2 are SGHTA and FQGNSA. V dropped 5 bases and J dropped 8; count of bases not matched to a gene: 5.

J is TRBJ2-4 and V is TRBV19, with 9 bases matching TRBD1. V lost 6 bases, J lost 11 bases, and 5 bases stayed unmatched. This CDR3 region has 12 residues. Germline-derived CDR1 and CDR2 are LNHDA and SQIVND (reference sequence). The DNA of the CDR3 is TGTGCCAGTAGGGACAGGGGCAGATTTCAGTACTTC. Protein sequence: CASRDRGRFQYF.

This chain connects TRBV19 to TRBJ1-1, with D perhaps TRBD1 (6 bases). The CDR3 runs 14 residues. V lost 3 bases to trimming and J lost 1 base, with 9 bases between them. The germline V gene encodes CDR1 LNHDA and CDR2 SQIVND (reference sequence). CDR3 coding DNA: TGTGCCAGTAGTATCCGGGACAAGAACACTGAAGCTTTCTTT. This translates into CASSIRDKNTEAFF.

The chain combines TRBV6-5 with TRBJ2-2; TRBD1 agrees at 10 bases. The CDR3 sequence is 16 residues long. CDR1 MNHEY and CDR2 SVGAGI come from the germline V gene. Trimming took 4 bases from V and 7 from J; bases not matched to a gene: 9. CDR3 amino acids: CASSLSGTGAVGELFF. DNA of the CDR3: TGTGCCAGCAGTTTATCCGGGACAGGGGCCGTCGGGGAGCTGTTTTTT.

The chain employs TRBV6-5 and TRBJ1-4; TRBD1 is a possible D gene (5 bases). The CDR3 covers 12 residues. Germline assignment: CDR1 MNHEY and CDR2 SVGAGI. The V and J ends lost 5 bases and 8 bases respectively, with 9 bases between them. CDR3 loop: CASSPGGEKLFF. As DNA, the CDR3 is TGTGCCAGCAGTCCCGGGGGAGAAAAACTGTTTTTT.

The chain links TRBV7-2 to TRBJ1-1, with no clear D. The V gene's germline CDR1 is SGHTA and CDR2 FQGNSA. V was pared by 6 bases and J by 4 bases, with 12 bases between. The CDR3 spans 13 residues. The CDR3: CASREERGTEAFF. CDR3 bases: TGTGCCAGCAGGGAGGAACGGGGCACTGAAGCTTTCTTT.

This clone has only one observation. CDR3 in amino acids: CAWSVSGGLEQFF. CDR3 sequence (DNA): TGTGCCTGGAGTGTTAGCGGGGGGCTTGAGCAGTTCTTC. V gene TRBV30 combines with J gene TRBJ2-1; 10 bases fit TRBD2. The V segment lost 0 bases and the J segment 9 bases; nucleotides outside the gene matches: 2. Germline CDR1 and CDR2: GTSNPN and SVGIG (reference sequence). This CDR3 contains 13 residues.

The chain couples TRBV6-5 to TRBJ1-2, with D possibly being TRBD1 (5 bases). Germline V gene lookup returns CDR1 MNHEY and CDR2 SVGAGI. Deletions cut 0 bases from V and 7 bases from J, with 18 bases between. There are 16 residues in the CDR3. The CDR3 nucleotides read TGTGCCAGCAGTTACTCGATCGGCAGGGCGGGCGTTGGCTACACCTTC. It encodes CASSYSIGRAGVGYTF.

This clone was observed a few times. This CDR3 is CASSVGSGLDTEAFF. CDR3 in DNA: TGTGCCAGCAGCGTAGGGTCAGGGTTGGACACTGAAGCTTTCTTT. The V call is TRBV9, the J call TRBJ1-1; possible D gene TRBD1, 5 bases. The CDR3 spans 15 residues. CDR1 SGDLS and CDR2 YYNGEE come from the germline V gene. The V end lost 0 bases, the J end lost 3 bases, and 12 bases lay between the germline ends.

The rearrangement links TRBV19 to TRBJ2-1, with 7 positions matching TRBD1. This CDR3 is built from 15 residues. Germline lookup yields CDR1 LNHDA and CDR2 SQIVND (reference sequence). Trimming cost V 1 base and J 7 bases; bases outside gene matches: 7. The CDR3 DNA is TGTGCCAGTAGTATAGGAACAGGGGCCTTGAATGAGCAGTTCTTC. It specifies CASSIGTGALNEQFF.

CDR3 nucleotide sequence: TGCGCCAGCAGTCGCCCTCCCCAAGAGACCCAGTACTTC. Protein: CASSRPPQETQYF. This chain joins TRBV10-2 and TRBJ2-5; no reliable D call. The V and J ends lost 5 bases and 1 base respectively, with 8 bases between them. This CDR3 is built from 13 residues. Germline V CDR1 and CDR2: WSHSY, SAAADI.

The rearrangement links TRBV11-2 to TRBJ2-7; D remains unclear. CDR1 and CDR2 from the germline V gene are SGHAT and FQNNGV. V was pared by 2 bases and J by 1 base, with 9 bases between. The CDR3 length is 14 residues. CDR3 sequence (DNA): TGTGCCAGCAGCTTAAGGGCAGGATCCTACGAGCAGTACTTC. It specifies CASSLRAGSYEQYF.

The chain employs TRBV7-9 and TRBJ2-1; tentatively, D is TRBD2 (7 bases). V was cut by 5 bases and J by 7 bases, with 15 bases left in between. The CDR3 spans 14 residues. Per the germline V gene, CDR1 is SEHNR and CDR2 is FQNEAQ (reference sequence). As DNA, the CDR3 is TGTGCCAGCAGCCCGGGGGGCGCAGGTAATGAGCAGTTCTTC. It translates to CASSPGGAGNEQFF. The variable domain in full, with the rest retrieved from reference TRBV7-9 and TRBJ2-1, is DTGVSQNPRHKITKRGQNVTFRCDPISEHNRLYWYRQTLGQGPEFLTYFQNEAQLEKSRLLSDRFSAERPKGSFSTLEIQRTEQGDSAMYLCASSPGGAGNEQFFGPGTRLTVL.

This clone was recorded only once. The V and J genes are TRBV6-5 and TRBJ1-4; a possible D gene is TRBD1 (5 bases). Germline V CDR1 and CDR2: MNHEY, SVGAGI. The CDR3 runs to 15 residues. Trimming shortened V by 5 bases and J by 10 bases, and 20 bases separated the two germline ends. CDR3 nucleotides: TGTGCCAGCAGTCCTACAAACGGGGCCACCGGAAAACTGTTTTTT. Amino acids: CASSPTNGATGKLFF.

The chain joins TRBV7-3 to TRBJ1-2; D remains unclear. The germline V gene has CDR1 SGHTA and CDR2 FQGTGA. The CDR3 extends over 14 amino acids. Trimming left V 2 bases short and J 4 bases short, with 11 bases between. Written as DNA, the CDR3 is TGTGCCAGCAGCTTAGACGGGCAGAGCTATGGCTACACCTTC. Protein: CASSLDGQSYGYTF.

CDR3 sequence reads: CASSPDGFGNQPQHF. CDR3 DNA: TGTGCCAGCAGTCCGGACGGTTTTGGCAATCAGCCCCAGCATTTT. The V and J genes are TRBV27 and TRBJ1-5, with no clear D. V lost 5 bases to trimming and J lost 2 bases, with 13 bases between them. The CDR3 length is 15 residues. The germline CDR1 and CDR2 sequences are MNHEY and SMNVEV (reference sequence).

This clone was counted only a few times. The V gene is TRBV19, the J gene TRBJ1-2; D ambiguous. V lost 4 bases and J lost 3, with 9 bases in between. CDR3 length: 13 residues. Looked up from germline, CDR1 is LNHDA and CDR2 is SQIVND (reference sequence). Here the CDR3 reads CASSTVNYYGYTF. The CDR3 nucleotides are TGTGCCAGTAGTACGGTGAACTACTATGGCTACACCTTC. Together with reference TRBV19 and TRBJ1-2, the CDR3 gives the full variable domain: DGGITQSPKYLFRKEGQNVTLSCEQNLNHDAMYWYRQDPGQGLRLIYYSQIVNDFQKGDIAEGYSVSREKKESFPLTVTSAQKNPTAFYLCASSTVNYYGYTFGSGTRLTVV.

This clone was counted a few times. V and J are TRBV10-3 and TRBJ1-1; D is uncertain. Germline CDR1 ENHRY, CDR2 SYGVKD. With 4 bases removed from V and 4 bases from J, the gap between germline ends came to 19 bases. The CDR3 has 16 residues. In DNA form, the CDR3 reads TGTGCCATCAGTGTTTTTTTCTCAGACGGCCCCACTGAAGCTTTCTTT. Translated, it gives CAISVFFSDGPTEAFF.

The gene calls are TRBV28 and TRBJ1-1; D is undetermined. This CDR3 is built from 13 residues. Deletions cut 1 base from V and 11 bases from J, with 14 bases between. CDR1 and CDR2 (germline): MDHEN, SYDVKM. The CDR3 DNA is TGTGCCAGCAGTTTATTAACCCGGACGAAGGCTTTCTTT. This encodes CASSLLTRTKAFF.

The V and J genes are TRBV7-9 and TRBJ2-5; 10 bases line up with TRBD1. Germline V lookup: CDR1 SEHNR, CDR2 FQNEAQ (reference sequence). This CDR3 is 16 amino acids long. Trimming removed 6 bases from V and 5 bases from J; junction bases left unmatched: 12. The CDR3 here is CASSHSDRGIEETQYF. CDR3 coding DNA: TGTGCCAGCAGTCATTCGGACAGGGGGATTGAGGAGACCCAGTACTTC.

The chain combines TRBV19 with TRBJ2-4; tentatively, D is TRBD2 (5 bases). CDR1 is LNHDA and CDR2 is SQIVND in the germline V gene (reference sequence). This CDR3 has 16 amino acids. V dropped 3 bases and J dropped 6 bases, with 18 bases sitting between them. The CDR3 nucleotides are TGTGCCAGTAGTATCAGTAGCGCCCTAGTGAGAAACATTCAGTACTTC. As protein: CASSISSALVRNIQYF.

This clone turned up a few times. The V call is TRBV6-5, the J call TRBJ1-5; D remains unclear. V lost 6 bases, J lost 7 bases, and 13 bases lay in between. The germline CDR1 and CDR2 sequences are MNHEY and SVGAGI. This CDR3 has 13 amino acids. The CDR3 sequence is CASRPPTGQPQHF. CDR3 bases: TGTGCCAGCAGGCCCCCGACGGGACAGCCCCAGCATTTT.